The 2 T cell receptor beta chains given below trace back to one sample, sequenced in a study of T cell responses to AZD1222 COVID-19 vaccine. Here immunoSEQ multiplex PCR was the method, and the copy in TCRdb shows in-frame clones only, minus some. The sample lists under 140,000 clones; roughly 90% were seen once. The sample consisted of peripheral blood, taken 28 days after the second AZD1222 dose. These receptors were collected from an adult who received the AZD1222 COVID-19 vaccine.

The CDR3 DNA reads TGCGCCAGCAGGAGGGTGGACACTAATTCACCCCTCCACTTT. It translates to CASRRVDTNSPLHF. This chain connects TRBV10-2 to TRBJ1-6; TRBD1 is a possible D gene (5 bases). The CDR3 runs 14 residues. Germline-derived CDR1 and CDR2 are WSHSY and SAAADI. V was trimmed by 6 bases and J by 6 bases, leaving 12 bases between them.

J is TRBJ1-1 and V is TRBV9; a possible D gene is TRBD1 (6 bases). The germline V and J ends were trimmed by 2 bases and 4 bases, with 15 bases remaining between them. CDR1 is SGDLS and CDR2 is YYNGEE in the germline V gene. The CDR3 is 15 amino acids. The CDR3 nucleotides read TGTGCCAGCAGCGTGCAAGGGGGTCCCGGCACTGAAGCTTTCTTT. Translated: CASSVQGGPGTEAFF.